These 3 T cell receptor beta chains share one sample of origin, sequenced in a study of a mutant IDH1 vaccine in newly diagnosed glioma. The data were produced by immunoSEQ multiplex PCR, yet TCRdb's version contains in-frame clones alone and is incomplete. The sample shows about 50,000 clones, 86% of them seen only once. Indicated time point: baseline, week 1 (first vaccination visit). Treatment defined: pre-vaccination baseline after standard-of-care therapy. This specimen was PBMCs, taken from a glioma patient treated with radiotherapy, temozolomide or both. The receptors were gathered from a middle-aged man with glioma.

This chain joins TRBV10-1 and TRBJ2-7; 9 bases map to TRBD1. This CDR3 has 16 amino acids. V lost 5 bases, J lost 6 bases, and 14 bases stayed unmatched. Germline-derived CDR1 and CDR2 are WNHNN and SYGVQD (reference sequence). The CDR3 here is CASSPTSGTGPPEQYF. The CDR3 DNA is TGCGCCAGCAGTCCTACTTCCGGGACAGGGCCCCCCGAGCAGTACTTC.

The V and J genes are TRBV2 and TRBJ2-2; D ambiguous. This CDR3 comprises 14 residues. V gave up 3 bases and J gave up 7 bases, with 12 bases separating them. Germline loops: CDR1 SNHLY, CDR2 FYNNEI. The CDR3 DNA is TGTGCCAGCAGTGAGATCCCCCGAGGCGGGGAGCTGTTTTTT. It encodes CASSEIPRGGELFF. Full variable domain (outside the CDR3, taken from reference TRBV2 and TRBJ2-2): EPEVTQTPSHQVTQMGQEVILRCVPISNHLYFYWYRQILGQKVEFLVSFYNNEISEKSEIFDDQFSVERPDGSNFTLKIRSTKLEDSAMYFCASSEIPRGGELFFGEGSRLTVL.

This chain connects TRBV21-1 to TRBJ2-7; the table's D call TRBD1 went unverified against the DNA. TRBV21-1 is termed a pseudogene. This CDR3 region has 13 residues. CDR3 nucleotide sequence: TGTGCCAGCAGCAACAGGGAAGATAACGAGCAGTACTTC. Translated: CASSNREDNEQYF.